Presented here are 18 T cell receptor beta chains from one specimen sequenced in a study of neurological immune-mediated disorders. One entry per CDR3 protein, called by TCRdb with MiXCR from the 5' RACE reads. The repertoire holds some 41,000 distinct CDR3 sequences, with around 13% as singletons. Source material: CD4+ T cells from blood. These receptors all come from an older woman with HTLV-1-associated myelopathy (HAM/TSP).

The sample holds many counts of this clonotype. The chain combines TRBV7-6 with TRBJ2-3; TRBD2 might be the D (5 bases). Trimming took 4 bases from V and 2 from J, leaving 10 bases between them. The CDR3 is 14 amino acids. Germline V lookup: CDR1 SGHVS, CDR2 FNYEAQ. In DNA form, the CDR3 reads TGTGCCAGCAGCTCCCCAGCGGTCACAGATACGCAGTATTTT. This codes for CASSSPAVTDTQYF.

There are many counts of this clonotype. CDR3 DNA sequence: TGTGCCAGCAGCTTAGCCTCAACTAACACTGAAGCTTTCTTT. Protein sequence: CASSLASTNTEAFF. The rearrangement joins TRBV7-8 to TRBJ1-1; D unresolved. This CDR3 is 14 amino acids long. The ends were cut back, 0 bases at V and 2 bases at J, with 7 bases in the middle. From germline, CDR1 is SGHVS and CDR2 FQNEAQ.

In this sample, this clonotype turned up many times. The chain joins TRBV7-6 to TRBJ1-3; D may be TRBD1 (5 bases). The germline V gene has CDR1 SGHVS and CDR2 FNYEAQ. The CDR3 length is 14 residues. Trimming took off 2 bases at V and 4 bases at J, with 9 bases between the two ends. The CDR3 coding sequence is TGTGCCAGCAGCTTAAGGGGACGCGGAAACACCATATATTTT. Its translation is CASSLRGRGNTIYF.

This clonotype was observed once. This chain joins TRBV20-1 and TRBJ1-2; D gene ambiguous. In germline, CDR1 is DFQATT, CDR2 SNEGSKA (reference sequence). The CDR3 loop spans 14 amino acids. Trimming pared 6 bases from V and 3 bases from J, leaving 17 bases between. This chain's CDR3 is CSAPDTERHYGYTF. In DNA form, the CDR3 reads TGCAGTGCCCCCGACACGGAAAGGCACTATGGCTACACCTTC.

In this sample, this clonotype turned up many times. The V gene is TRBV20-1, the J gene TRBJ2-5; a weak D match, TRBD1 (5 bases). Germline CDR1 and CDR2: DFQATT and SNEGSKA (reference sequence). The CDR3 extends over 14 amino acids. The ends were cut back, 5 bases at V and 2 bases at J, with 15 bases in the middle. CDR3 sequence: CSAGATGNQETQYF. The CDR3 DNA sequence: TGCAGTGCTGGGGCTACAGGAAATCAAGAGACCCAGTACTTC.

This clonotype was observed at least ten times. The CDR3 loop is CASSLAALSAGELFF. Here the CDR3 DNA reads TGCGCCAGCAGCTTGGCCGCCTTGAGTGCCGGGGAGCTGTTTTTT. V is TRBV5-1 and J is TRBJ2-2; no clear D. Germline V gene lookup returns CDR1 SGHRS and CDR2 YFSETQ. V was shortened by 0 bases and J by 6 bases, with 12 bases between the two germline ends. This CDR3 is built from 15 residues.

This clonotype was picked up many times. V usage is TRBV10-3 and J usage is TRBJ1-1; a weak D match, TRBD1 (6 bases). V gave up 0 bases and J gave up 5 bases, with 16 bases separating them. This CDR3 contains 16 residues. The germline V gene has CDR1 ENHRY and CDR2 SYGVKD. The CDR3 bases are TGTGCCATCAGTGAGTCGAGAGGGGGGGGCAGTACTGAAGCTTTCTTT. Protein: CAISESRGGGSTEAFF.

This clonotype was seen many times. The V and J genes are TRBV5-6 and TRBJ2-1; tentatively, D is TRBD2 (6 bases). V lost 1 base, J lost 5 bases, and 13 bases lay in between. Germline V gives CDR1 SGHDT, CDR2 YYEEEE. The CDR3 is made up of 15 amino acids. In nucleotides, the CDR3 is TGTGCCAGCAGCTTGAGGGTAGCGGCTAACAATGAGCAGTTCTTC. This sequence encodes CASSLRVAANNEQFF.

Regarding this clonotype: Its ends do not fully match the called genes, so a read error is possible. The chain employs TRBV20-1 and TRBJ2-2; D might be TRBD2 (5 bases). Germline V gene lookup returns CDR1 DFQATT and CDR2 SNEGSKA (reference sequence). This CDR3 contains 11 residues. CDR3: CSTKGTGELSF. Here the CDR3 DNA reads TGCAGTACTAAGGGCACCGGGGAGCTGTCTTTT.

This clonotype was seen many times. The chain carries TRBV5-1 and TRBJ2-3; the D gene could be TRBD1 or TRBD2 (5 bases each). This CDR3 has 14 amino acids. Trimming left V 4 bases short and J 4 bases short, with 13 bases between. The germline V gene has CDR1 SGHRS and CDR2 YFSETQ. This CDR3 is CASSRDPWPDTQYF. CDR3 nucleotide sequence: TGCGCCAGCAGCAGGGACCCTTGGCCAGATACGCAGTATTTT.

About this clonotype: No DNA is shown, since the ends of the CDR3 on it are uncertain; the CDR3 is the one TCRdb lists. The gene calls are TRBV7-2 and TRBJ1-1; TRBD1, the D gene given by the table, was not confirmed from the DNA. The CDR3 length is 22 residues, termini included. CDR1 and CDR2 (germline): SGHTA, FQGNSA. CDR3 region: CASSFYICSARDGQTAHTEAFF.

By share, this clonotype ranks as medium-sized. This rearrangement joins TRBV5-1 to TRBJ2-5, with D possibly TRBD1 on 6 matching bases. From germline, CDR1 is SGHRS and CDR2 YFSETQ. V was cut by 3 bases and J by 2 bases, with 14 bases left in between. The CDR3 consists of 15 residues. CDR3 residues: CASSSRTVEQETQYF. In nucleotides, the CDR3 is TGCGCCAGCAGCTCCAGGACAGTGGAACAAGAGACCCAGTACTTC.

This clonotype was seen many times. The chain couples TRBV5-1 to TRBJ2-5; D perhaps matches TRBD1 (5 bases). Germline V lookup: CDR1 SGHRS, CDR2 YFSETQ. V was cut by 1 base and J by 2 bases, with 12 bases left in between. The CDR3 loop spans 15 amino acids. CDR3 DNA: TGCGCCAGCAGCTTGATTGGACACGAACAAGAGACCCAGTACTTC. As protein: CASSLIGHEQETQYF.

V is TRBV5-5 and J is TRBJ2-1, with D uncertain. The germline CDR1 and CDR2 sequences are SGHKS and YYEKEE (reference sequence). Deletions cut 0 bases from V and 0 bases from J, with 7 bases between. CDR3 length: 15 residues. CDR3 protein: CASSLGPSSYNEQFF. Written as DNA, the CDR3 is TGTGCCAGCAGCTTGGGTCCCAGCTCCTACAATGAGCAGTTCTTC.

This clonotype was observed at least ten times. This sequence joins TRBV5-1 and TRBJ2-7, with TRBD2 identical over 14 bases. The V gene end was trimmed by 1 base and the J gene end by 5 bases; junction bases not matched to a gene: 5. The CDR3 has 16 amino acids. Germline CDR1 SGHRS, CDR2 YFSETQ. This chain's CDR3 is CASSLSGLAGVDEQYF. Here the CDR3 DNA reads TGCGCCAGCAGCTTGTCGGGACTAGCGGGGGTGGACGAGCAGTACTTC. Full variable domain (outside the CDR3, taken from reference TRBV5-1 and TRBJ2-7): KAGVTQTPRYLIKTRGQQVTLSCSPISGHRSVSWYQQTPGQGLQFLFEYFSETQRNKGNFPGRFSGRQFSNSRSEMNVSTLELGDSALYLCASSLSGLAGVDEQYFGPGTRLTVT.

This clonotype was observed many times. This sequence joins TRBV29-1 and TRBJ1-1; D gene ambiguous. Deletions cut 1 base from V and 3 bases from J, with 9 bases between. The germline gives CDR1 SQVTM, CDR2 ANQGSEA. The CDR3 spans 13 residues. The CDR3 loop is CSVEAVRDTEAFF. The CDR3 region has the DNA TGCAGCGTTGAAGCGGTCCGAGACACTGAAGCTTTCTTT.

Many counts were recorded for this clonotype. V usage is TRBV5-1 and J usage is TRBJ2-1; 8 bases are shared with TRBD2. Germline values: CDR1 SGHRS, CDR2 YFSETQ. Trimming removed 0 bases from V and 5 bases from J; junction bases left unmatched: 10. The CDR3 spans 17 residues. The CDR3 DNA reads as TGCGCCAGCAGCTTGGGCCGGGGGAGCGGGGGAAACAATGAGCAGTTCTTC. It yields the protein CASSLGRGSGGNNEQFF.

The table lists this clonotype with many counts. The rearrangement uses TRBV5-1 and TRBJ1-4; TRBD1 matches 8 bases. Germline CDR1 is SGHRS and CDR2 is YFSETQ. V was clipped by 4 bases and J by 4 bases; unmatched bases: 9. This CDR3 comprises 16 residues. Written as DNA, the CDR3 is TGCGCCAGCAGCCGACAGGGGACTAGCGGTAATGAAAAACTGTTTTTT. This gives the protein CASSRQGTSGNEKLFF.